These T cell receptor beta chains were read from a single sample in a study of graft-versus-host responses after intestinal transplantation. Their cognate antigens are unknown. Clones were sequenced by immunoSEQ multiplex PCR, and TCRdb holds only the in-frame ones, with some missing. The profile shows over 120,000 clones, about nine tenths of them singletons. The input for sequencing was unstimulated CD4+ T cells sorted from spleen or lymph node cells, taken before intestinal transplant. Every receptor here comes from a human donor who received an intestinal transplant. CDR3s include the opening cysteine and the closing phenylalanine or tryptophan. Each record gives: J gene, V gene, clone size, D gene, CDR3 protein, CDR3 DNA. The D gene is left open where the match is weak. Part of the rows lack a size; the others show once, few, many or a class for expanded clones.

TRBJ2-7	TRBV6-6	-	TRBD1	CASSYGDRESEQYF	TGTGCCAGCAGTTACGGGGACAGGGAGTCCGAGCAGTACTTC
TRBJ2-7	TRBV11-2	-	-	CASSAPFPPYEQYF	TGTGCCAGCAGCGCCCCCTTTCCCCCCTACGAGCAGTACTTC
TRBJ2-5	TRBV29-1	-	-	CSVGGSPGETQYF	TGCAGCGTTGGAGGGTCTCCGGGGGAGACCCAGTACTTC
TRBJ2-7	TRBV7-9	-	-	CASSLAGGSYEQYF	TGTGCCAGCAGCTTAGCGGGGGGTTCCTACGAGCAGTACTTC
TRBJ2-5	TRBV5-1	-	TRBD2	CASSLAGVREQYF	TGCGCCAGCAGCTTAGCGGGGGTGCGGGAGCAGTACTTC
TRBJ2-1	TRBV19	-	TRBD1	CASSIAGQGINEQFF	TGTGCCAGTAGTATAGCGGGACAGGGGATCAATGAGCAGTTCTTC
TRBJ1-2	TRBV30	once	-	CAWQGDGYTF	TGTGCCTGGCAAGGGGATGGCTACACCTTC
TRBJ1-5	TRBV27	-	TRBD1	CASSLGQGGQPQHF	TGTGCCAGCAGTCTTGGACAGGGTGGACAGCCCCAGCATTTT
TRBJ1-4	TRBV4-2	-	-	CASSQDPGAANEKLFF	TGTGCCAGCAGCCAAGATCCAGGGGCGGCTAATGAAAAACTGTTTTTT
TRBJ2-1	TRBV4-3	-	TRBD2	CASSQDSLAGGRNEQFF	TGCGCCAGCAGCCAAGATTCACTAGCGGGAGGACGGAATGAGCAGTTCTTC
TRBJ2-7	TRBV5-1	-	-	CASSLDQTF	TGCGCCAGCAGCTTGGATCAAACCTTC
TRBJ1-4	TRBV28	-	-	CAVLPQPATNEKLFF	TGTGCCGTTCTCCCCCAGCCTGCAACTAATGAAAAACTGTTTTTT
TRBJ2-5	TRBV13	-	TRBD1	CASSGQGAQISRETQYF	TGTGCCAGCAGCGGACAGGGGGCCCAAATTTCTAGGGAGACCCAGTACTTC
TRBJ2-6	TRBV19	-	-	CASSWAVSGANVLTF	TGTGCCAGTAGCTGGGCAGTCTCTGGGGCCAACGTCCTGACTTTC
TRBJ2-1	TRBV7-3	-	-	CASSIQGQEQFF	TGTGCCAGCAGCATACAGGGCCAGGAGCAGTTCTTC
TRBJ2-3	TRBV9	-	-	CASSVGFEDTQYF	TGTGCCAGCAGCGTAGGGTTCGAAGATACGCAGTATTTT
TRBJ1-1	TRBV6-4	-	-	CASKANTEAFF	TGTGCCAGTAAGGCGAACACTGAAGCTTTCTTT
TRBJ1-1	TRBV10-2	-	TRBD1	CASSDRGGVEAFF	TGCGCCAGCAGTGACAGGGGGGGAGTCGAAGCTTTCTTT
TRBJ1-2	TRBV6-5	-	TRBD1	CASSYVIVTGVHGYTF	TGTGCCAGCAGTTACGTAATCGTCACAGGGGTTCATGGCTACACCTTC
TRBJ2-3	TRBV7-8	-	-	CASSPRAWGDTDTQYF	TGTGCCAGCAGCCCCCGGGCGTGGGGGGACACAGATACGCAGTATTTT
TRBJ2-1	TRBV4-3	-	TRBD2	CASSPRALGTSSYNEQFF	TGCGCCAGCAGCCCGAGGGCCCTCGGGACTAGCAGCTACAATGAGCAGTTCTTC
TRBJ2-7	TRBV28	-	-	CASSLTWGGEQYF	TGTGCCAGCAGTTTAACCTGGGGTGGAGAGCAGTACTTC
TRBJ2-5	TRBV7-7	-	TRBD2	CASSRLAGGFQETQYF	TGTGCTAGCAGTCGGCTAGCGGGAGGTTTCCAAGAGACCCAGTACTTC
TRBJ2-7	TRBV6-1	-	-	CASSRGLAGYEQYF	TGTGCCAGCAGTAGAGGACTGGCAGGCTACGAGCAGTACTTC